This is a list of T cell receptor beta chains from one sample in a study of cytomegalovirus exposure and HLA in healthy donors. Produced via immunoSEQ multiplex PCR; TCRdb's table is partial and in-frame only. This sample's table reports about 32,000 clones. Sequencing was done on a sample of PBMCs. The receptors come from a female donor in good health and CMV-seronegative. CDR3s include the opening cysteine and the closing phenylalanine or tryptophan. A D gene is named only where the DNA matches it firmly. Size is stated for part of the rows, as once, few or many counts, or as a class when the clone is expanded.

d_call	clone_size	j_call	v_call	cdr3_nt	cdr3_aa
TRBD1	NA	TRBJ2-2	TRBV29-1	TGCAGCGTTCCTGACCCAGACAGGGCGAACACCGGGGAGCTGTTTTTT	CSVPDPDRANTGELFF
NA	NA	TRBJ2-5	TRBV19	TGTGCCAGTAGTCCCTCCCGGGGAAAAGAGACCCAGTACTTC	CASSPSRGKETQYF
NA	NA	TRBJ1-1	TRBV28	TGTGCCAGCAGCGGGGTGAACACTGAAGCTTTCTTT	CASSGVNTEAFF
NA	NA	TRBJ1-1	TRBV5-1	TGCGCCAGCAGCTTGGGAAGGGGCACTGAAGCTTTCTTT	CASSLGRGTEAFF
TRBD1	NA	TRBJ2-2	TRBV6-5	TGTGCCAGCAGTTACGGTCTACAGGGGGCCGGCGGGGAGCTGTTTTTT	CASSYGLQGAGGELFF
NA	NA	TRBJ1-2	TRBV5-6	TGTGCCAGCAGCCCGGGACAATGGGGCTATGGCTACACCTTC	CASSPGQWGYGYTF
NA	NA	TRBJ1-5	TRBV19	TGTGCCAGTAGGGATAGACAGGGCAATCAGCCCCAGCATTTT	CASRDRQGNQPQHF
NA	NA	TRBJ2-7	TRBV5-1	TGCGCCAGCAGCTCCGGGGGGCCGGTTGACGAGCAGTACTTC	CASSSGGPVDEQYF
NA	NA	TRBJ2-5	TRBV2	TGTGCCAGCAGGAGGGAAGTTGGCGAGACCCAGTACTTC	CASRREVGETQYF
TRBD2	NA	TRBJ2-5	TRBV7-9	TGTGCCAGCAGCTCGAAGCGGGGTGGGCAAGAGACCCAGTACTTC	CASSSKRGGQETQYF
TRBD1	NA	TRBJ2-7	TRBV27	TGTGCCAGCGCAGGACAGGATAGCTCCTACGAGCAGTACTTC	CASAGQDSSYEQYF
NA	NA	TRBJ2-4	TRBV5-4	TGTGCCAGCAGCAATCGTCAGGGTCTAGGGAACATTCAGTACTTC	CASSNRQGLGNIQYF
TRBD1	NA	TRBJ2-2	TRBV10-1	TGCGCCAGCAGTGACAGGGGGACGAACACCGGGGAGCTGTTTTTT	CASSDRGTNTGELFF
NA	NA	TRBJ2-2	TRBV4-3	TGCGCCAGCAGCCGGACAGTTAACACCGGGGAGCTGTTTTTT	CASSRTVNTGELFF
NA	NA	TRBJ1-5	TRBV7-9	TGTGCCAGCAGCTCACCAGGGTTGCCAGGGGGCAATCAGCCCCAGCATTTT	CASSSPGLPGGNQPQHF
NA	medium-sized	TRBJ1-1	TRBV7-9	TGTGCCAGCAGCTTAGGCCCTGACCCGGTAGGGCGGGGCACTGAAGCTTTCTTT	CASSLGPDPVGRGTEAFF
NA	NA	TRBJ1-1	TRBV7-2	TGTGCCAGCAGCTTAGGAGGAGAAGCTTTCTTT	CASSLGGEAFF
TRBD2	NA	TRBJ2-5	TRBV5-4	TGTGCCAGCAGCCCGGGCCCAGCGGGGGTCGAAGAGACCCAGTACTTC	CASSPGPAGVEETQYF
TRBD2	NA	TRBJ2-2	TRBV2	TGTGCCAGCGGAGCCTTAGCGGGGGGAATCACCGGGGAGCTGTTTTTT	CASGALAGGITGELFF
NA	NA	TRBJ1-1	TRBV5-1	TGCGCCAGCAGCTTACAGGGATCGAACACTGAAGCTTTCTTT	CASSLQGSNTEAFF
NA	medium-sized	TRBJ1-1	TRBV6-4	TGTGCCAGCAGTGACTCAGCGAACACTGAAGCTTTCTTT	CASSDSANTEAFF
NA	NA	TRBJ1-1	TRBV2	TGTGCCAGCAGTGAAGAAGCAGGGGCTGAAGCTTTCTTT	CASSEEAGAEAFF
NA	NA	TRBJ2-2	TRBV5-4	TGTGCCAGCAGCCTCCGACTAGCGAACACCGGGGAGCTGTTTTTT	CASSLRLANTGELFF
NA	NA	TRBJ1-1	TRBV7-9	TGTGCCAGCAGGGGCCTACAGAACACTGAAGCTTTCTTT	CASRGLQNTEAFF
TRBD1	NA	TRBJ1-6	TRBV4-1	TGCGCCAGCAGCCAAGATGTGGGACAGACTCCCCCGGCCCTCCACTTT	CASSQDVGQTPPALHF
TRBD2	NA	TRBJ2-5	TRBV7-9	TGTGCCAGCAGCTTAGCCTCGGGAGGAGGCCAAGAGACCCAGTACTTC	CASSLASGGGQETQYF
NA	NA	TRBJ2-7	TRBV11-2	TGTGCCAGCAGCTTAGATGGCGGCCTCTACGAGCAGTACTTC	CASSLDGGLYEQYF
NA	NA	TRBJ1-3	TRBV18	TGTGCCAGCTCACCCAGAGATCCAGGGGTGGGTAACACCATATATTTT	CASSPRDPGVGNTIYF
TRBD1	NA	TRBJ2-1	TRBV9	TGTGCCAGCAGCGTAGCCCCGGGACAGCCCTACAATGAGCAGTTCTTC	CASSVAPGQPYNEQFF
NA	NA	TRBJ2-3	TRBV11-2	TGTGCCAGCAGCTTAGGCTTCTCGCAGCGGTCCACAGATACGCAGTATTTT	CASSLGFSQRSTDTQYF
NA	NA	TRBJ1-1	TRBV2	TGTGCCAGCAGTGAGCTAGGGTTCGGGGGAGGCACCAACACTGAAGCTTTCTTT	CASSELGFGGGTNTEAFF
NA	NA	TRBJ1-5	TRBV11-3	TGTGCCAGCAGCTTAGGGACAATCGAGACCCAGCATTTT	CASSLGTIETQHF
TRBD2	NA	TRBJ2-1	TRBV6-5	TGTGCCAGCAAGGAAGCGGGAGGGAGGATGGAAGAGCAGTTCTTC	CASKEAGGRMEEQFF
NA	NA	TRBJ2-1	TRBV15	TGTGCCACCAGCAGGGCGACTATGGACAGTAGTCATGAGCAGTTCTTC	CATSRATMDSSHEQFF
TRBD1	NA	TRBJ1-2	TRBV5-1	TGCGCCAGCAGCTTGGAGGGGGCTTGGGGCTACACCTTC	CASSLEGAWGYTF
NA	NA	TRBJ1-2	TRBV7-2	TGTGCCAGCAGCGCCCAGGGTTTTGGCTACACCTTC	CASSAQGFGYTF
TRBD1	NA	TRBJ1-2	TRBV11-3	TGTGCCAGCAGTCGCCGGACAGGGGTAGACTATGGCTACACCTTC	CASSRRTGVDYGYTF
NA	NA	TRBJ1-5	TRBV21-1	TGTGCCAGCAGCAAAGGCCGAAGCCAATATAGCAATCAGCCCCAGCATTTT	CASSKGRSQYSNQPQHF
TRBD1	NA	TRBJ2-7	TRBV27	TGTGCCAGCAGTTACACAGGGGGGAACTCCTACGAGCAGTACTTC	CASSYTGGNSYEQYF
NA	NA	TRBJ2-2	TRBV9	TGTGCCAGCAGCGTAGGGGCAGCTTCGAACACCGGGGAGCTGTTTTTT	CASSVGAASNTGELFF
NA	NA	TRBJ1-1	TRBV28	TGTGCCAGCAGTTTATCTTTACAGAACACTGAAGCTTTCTTT	CASSLSLQNTEAFF
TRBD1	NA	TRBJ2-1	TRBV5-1	TGCGCCAGCAGCCAAGGACAGGCAACCTACAATGAGCAGTTCTTC	CASSQGQATYNEQFF
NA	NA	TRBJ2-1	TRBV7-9	TGTGCCAGCAGCTTGGCTGATTACAATGAGCAGTTCTTC	CASSLADYNEQFF
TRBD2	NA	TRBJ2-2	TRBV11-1	TGTGCCAGCAGCTATATGCGGGGGGGCCGTACCGGGGAGCTGTTTTTT	CASSYMRGGRTGELFF
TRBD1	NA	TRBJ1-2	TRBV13	TGTGCCAGCAGCACCGACAGGGGCTATGGCTACACCTTC	CASSTDRGYGYTF
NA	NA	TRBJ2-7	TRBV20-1	TGCAGTGCCCCGACAGTGGACCAACAGTACTTC	CSAPTVDQQYF
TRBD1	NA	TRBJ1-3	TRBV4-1	TGCGCCAGCAGCCCAACCGGACAGGGGCGAAACACCATATATTTT	CASSPTGQGRNTIYF
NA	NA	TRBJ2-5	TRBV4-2	TGTGCCAGCAGCCCGTTGGGGGCGGAAGAGACCCAGTACTTC	CASSPLGAEETQYF
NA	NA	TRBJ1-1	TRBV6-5	TGTGCCAGCAGTTACAGGGCTCGGGGCACTGAAGCTTTCTTT	CASSYRARGTEAFF
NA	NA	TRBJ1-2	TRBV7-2	TGTGCCAGCAGCGCCCGAACAGGGTATCTGGGCTACACCTTC	CASSARTGYLGYTF